The sequence of this T cell receptor beta chain was determined in a study of circulating and synovial CD4+ cells in juvenile arthritis. Points from the study as a whole: CPL versus bulk CD4 samples: T cell genome counts differed by at least an order of magnitude.

A single count supports this clone. Antigen unknown. Only in-frame clones appear in the TCRdb table, and some are missing; sequencing was by immunoSEQ multiplex PCR. The table records approximately 31,000 clones, 90% to 95% of them present only once. Germline V gene lookup returns CDR1 KGHSH and CDR2 LQKENI. This CDR3 has 13 residues. Trimming at V came to 0 bases and at J to 4 bases, leaving 0 bases not matched to a gene. Sequenced material: CD4+ T cells from blood. The TCR sequence derives from a human donor with juvenile idiopathic arthritis. The chain employs TRBV18 and TRBJ2-7; 7 bases match TRBD2. As DNA, the CDR3 is TGTGCCAGCTCACCACCGGGGGGGTACGAGCAGTACTTC. Amino acid sequence: CASSPPGGYEQYF.